Below are 16 T cell receptor beta chains sequenced from a single sample in a study of human T cells and chemical hapten exposure. TCRdb re-called the RACE reads with MiXCR, one entry per CDR3 protein. The repertoire holds 69,000 or so distinct CDR3 sequences, with 10% to 13% as singletons. The time point denotes: patch test 2, 6 weeks after DPC sensitization. Sample treatment: therapeutic diphenylcyclopropenone sensitization with weekly scalp DPC. This sample comprised whole blood, obtained in connection with sensitization to the hapten diphenylcyclopropenone (DPC). Receptor source: a woman aged 45-65 years with alopecia areata. Some clones in this sample may be carry-over from other donors' samples.

This clonotype appeared many times. The CDR3 here is CASSPGFRGLSNQPQHF. CDR3 nucleotide sequence: TGTGCCAGTAGTCCCGGTTTTCGGGGATTGAGCAATCAGCCCCAGCATTTT. This rearrangement joins TRBV19 to TRBJ1-5; no clear D. CDR1 LNHDA and CDR2 SQIVND come from the germline V gene (reference sequence). The CDR3 sequence is 17 residues long. The V and J ends lost 5 bases and 1 base respectively, with 18 bases between them.

This clonotype was seen at least ten times. V is TRBV6-5 and J is TRBJ2-3; D is tentatively TRBD1 or TRBD2 (5 bases each). V was pared by 5 bases and J by 2 bases, with 11 bases between. CDR1 and CDR2 from the germline V gene are MNHEY and SVGAGI. This CDR3 has 14 residues. The CDR3 DNA follows: TGTGCCAGCAGTGAGCGGACAATCACAGATACGCAGTATTTT. This translates into CASSERTITDTQYF.

Ten or more counts support this clonotype. The genes are TRBV18 and TRBJ1-1; D remains unclear. Germline V gene sequence: CDR1 KGHSH, CDR2 LQKENI. The CDR3 runs 16 residues. V lost 3 bases and J 4 bases, leaving 18 bases between the germline ends. CDR3 in amino acids: CASSPESLRVGTEAFF. CDR3 bases: TGTGCCAGCTCACCCGAATCGCTGAGGGTAGGCACTGAAGCTTTCTTT.

The chain carries TRBV9 and TRBJ2-6, with a possible D match to TRBD1 (6 bases). Germline CDR1 and CDR2: SGDLS and YYNGEE. V lost 4 bases and J lost 2, with 13 bases in between. The CDR3 extends over 16 amino acids. CDR3 sequence (DNA): TGTGCCAGCAGCCCTCCCACAGGGCCTGGGGCCAACGTCCTGACTTTC. Translated, it gives CASSPPTGPGANVLTF.

This clonotype has only a few counts. The chain joins TRBV7-8 to TRBJ1-3, with D unclear. Germline CDR1 and CDR2: SGHVS and FQNEAQ. The CDR3 covers 15 residues. V was trimmed by 1 base and J by 4 bases, leaving 11 bases between them. The CDR3 spells CASSLGPFRGNTIYF. The CDR3, as DNA: TGTGCCAGCAGCTTAGGGCCGTTTCGGGGAAACACCATATATTTT.

The chain recombines TRBV10-3 with TRBJ2-2; 11 bases are shared with TRBD2. After removal of 5 bases from V and 3 bases from J, the junction contained 2 bases not matched to a gene. In germline, CDR1 is ENHRY, CDR2 SYGVKD. The CDR3 contains 15 residues. CDR3 in amino acids: CAISQLAGDTGELFF. CDR3 nucleotides: TGTGCCATCAGTCAACTAGCGGGGGACACCGGGGAGCTGTTTTTT.

This clonotype was recorded many times. V usage is TRBV10-3 and J usage is TRBJ2-7; maybe TRBD2 (5 bases). In germline, CDR1 is ENHRY, CDR2 SYGVKD. V was clipped by 7 bases and J by 6 bases, with 16 bases between them. The CDR3 runs 13 residues. In nucleotides, the CDR3 is TGTGCCATCAATCGGGATCAACGGGGCGAGCAGTACTTC. It is translated as CAINRDQRGEQYF.

By sample share, this clonotype is medium-sized. V is TRBV7-9 and J is TRBJ2-4; D call uncertain. Trimming left V 1 base short and J 6 bases short, with 10 bases between. CDR1 is SEHNR and CDR2 is FQNEAQ in the germline V gene (reference sequence). The length of the CDR3 is 14 residues. In nucleotides, the CDR3 is TGTGCCAGCAGCTTAGACGTGGCGCCAAACATTCAGTACTTC. The encoded protein is CASSLDVAPNIQYF.

The sample holds a few counts of this clonotype. The V call is TRBV18, the J call TRBJ2-1; a weak D match, TRBD2 (5 bases). V dropped 1 base and J dropped 6 bases, with 7 bases sitting between them. Germline V lookup: CDR1 KGHSH, CDR2 LQKENI. This CDR3 contains 13 residues. The CDR3 sequence: CASSPQSGNEQFF. The DNA of the CDR3 is TGTGCCAGCTCACCACAGAGCGGCAATGAGCAGTTCTTC.

This clonotype was observed at least ten times. The chain links TRBV3-1 to TRBJ2-5, with TRBD2 as a possible D gene (6 bases). Trimming removed 0 bases at V and 3 bases at J, with 11 bases between. Germline V gives CDR1 LGHDT, CDR2 YNNKEL (reference sequence). The CDR3 totals 15 residues. In DNA form, the CDR3 reads TGTGCCAGCAGCCAAGATCCAGGGACTGAAGAGACCCAGTACTTC. Its translation: CASSQDPGTEETQYF.

The table lists this clonotype with many counts. The chain joins TRBV6-1 to TRBJ2-7, with D perhaps TRBD1 (6 bases). CDR3 length equals 15 residues. From germline, CDR1 is MNHNS and CDR2 SASEGT. Trimming stripped 8 bases from V and 0 bases from J, with 17 bases between. The CDR3 region is CASLRRDTTSYEQYF. In DNA form, the CDR3 reads TGTGCCAGCTTGCGTAGGGACACTACCTCCTACGAGCAGTACTTC.

V is TRBV19 and J is TRBJ2-3; D is unclear. Trimming pared 8 bases from V and 2 bases from J, leaving 14 bases between. The CDR3 length is 14 residues. CDR1 and CDR2 from the germline V gene are LNHDA and SQIVND (reference sequence). The CDR3 sequence is CASGSGLATDTQYF. The CDR3 DNA sequence: TGTGCCAGTGGTTCCGGGCTCGCCACAGATACGCAGTATTTT. Combining the CDR3 with reference TRBV19 and TRBJ2-3 gives the whole variable domain DGGITQSPKYLFRKEGQNVTLSCEQNLNHDAMYWYRQDPGQGLRLIYYSQIVNDFQKGDIAEGYSVSREKKESFPLTVTSAQKNPTAFYLCASGSGLATDTQYFGPGTRLTVL.

J is TRBJ1-1 and V is TRBV20-1, with a tentative D call TRBD1 (6 bases). The CDR3 extends over 13 amino acids. V shed 5 bases and J shed 1 base, with 11 bases lying between them. Per germline, CDR1 DFQATT and CDR2 SNEGSKA (reference sequence). The chain's CDR3 is CSAPRTENTEAFF. The DNA for the CDR3 is TGCAGTGCTCCCCGGACAGAGAACACTGAAGCTTTCTTT.

This clonotype came up many times. The rearrangement links TRBV7-6 to TRBJ1-5; D is undetermined. Trimming left V 5 bases short and J 3 bases short, with 8 bases between. The CDR3 runs 13 residues. From germline, CDR1 is SGHVS and CDR2 FNYEAQ. The CDR3 sequence is CASSLRPNQPQHF. The CDR3, as DNA: TGTGCCAGCAGCCTACGTCCCAATCAGCCCCAGCATTTT.

This clonotype was seen at least ten times. The CDR3 DNA follows: TGTGCCAGCAGCTTTCGGTCTTTAGCGGGAGTGGGCACAGATACGCAGTATTTT. Its translation: CASSFRSLAGVGTDTQYF. V gene TRBV11-2 combines with J gene TRBJ2-3, with 9 bases identical to TRBD2. The germline V gene has CDR1 SGHAT and CDR2 FQNNGV. After removal of 3 bases from V and 1 base from J, the junction contained 11 bases not matched to a gene. The CDR3 contains 18 residues.

The table lists this clonotype with a few counts. The chain uses TRBV12-3 or TRBV12-4 and TRBJ2-7; D is undetermined. This CDR3 is built from 14 residues. V lost 2 bases, J lost 2 bases, and 10 bases lay in between. The CDR3 DNA follows: TGTGCCAGCAGTTTAAACCCTGATACCTACGAGCAGTACTTC. Translated: CASSLNPDTYEQYF.